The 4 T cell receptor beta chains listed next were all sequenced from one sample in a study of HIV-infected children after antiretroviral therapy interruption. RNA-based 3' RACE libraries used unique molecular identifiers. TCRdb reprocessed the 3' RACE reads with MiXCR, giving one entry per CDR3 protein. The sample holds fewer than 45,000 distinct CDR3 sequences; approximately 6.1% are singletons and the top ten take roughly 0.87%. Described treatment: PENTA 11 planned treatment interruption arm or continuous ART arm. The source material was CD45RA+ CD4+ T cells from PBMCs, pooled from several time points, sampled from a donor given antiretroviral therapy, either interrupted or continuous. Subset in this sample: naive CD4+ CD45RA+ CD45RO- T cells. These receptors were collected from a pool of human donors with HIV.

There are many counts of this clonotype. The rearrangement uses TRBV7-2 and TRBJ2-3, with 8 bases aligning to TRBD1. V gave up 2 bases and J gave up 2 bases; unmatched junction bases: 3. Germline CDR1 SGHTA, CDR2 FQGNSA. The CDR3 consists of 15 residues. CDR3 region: CASSLPGGTTDTQYF. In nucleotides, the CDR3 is TGTGCCAGCAGCTTACCAGGGGGCACCACAGATACGCAGTATTTT. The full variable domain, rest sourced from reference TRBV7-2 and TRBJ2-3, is GAGVSQSPSNKVTEKGKDVELRCDPISGHTALYWYRQSLGQGLEFLIYFQGNSAPDKSGLPSDRFSAERTGGSVSTLTIQRTQQEDSAVYLCASSLPGGTTDTQYFGPGTRLTVL.

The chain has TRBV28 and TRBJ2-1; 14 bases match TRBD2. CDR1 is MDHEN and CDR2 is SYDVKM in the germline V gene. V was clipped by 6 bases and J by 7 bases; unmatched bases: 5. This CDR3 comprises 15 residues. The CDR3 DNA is TGTGCCAGCAGCCGAAGACTAGCGGGAGGGAATGAGCAGTTCTTC. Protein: CASSRRLAGGNEQFF.

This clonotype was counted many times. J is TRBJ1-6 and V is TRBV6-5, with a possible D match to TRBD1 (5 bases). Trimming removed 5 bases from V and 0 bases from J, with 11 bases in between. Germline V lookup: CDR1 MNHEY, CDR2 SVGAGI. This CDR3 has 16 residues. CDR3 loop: CASSRDRGSYNSPLHF. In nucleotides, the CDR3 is TGTGCCAGCAGTCGCGACAGAGGCTCCTATAATTCACCCCTCCACTTT.

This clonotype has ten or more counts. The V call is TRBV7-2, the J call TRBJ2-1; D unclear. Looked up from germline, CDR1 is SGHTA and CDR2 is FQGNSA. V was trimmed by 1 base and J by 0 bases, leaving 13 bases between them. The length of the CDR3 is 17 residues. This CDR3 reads CASSLGFWEDSYNEQFF. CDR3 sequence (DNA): TGTGCCAGCAGCTTAGGGTTTTGGGAAGACTCCTACAATGAGCAGTTCTTC. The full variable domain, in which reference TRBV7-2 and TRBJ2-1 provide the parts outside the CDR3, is GAGVSQSPSNKVTEKGKDVELRCDPISGHTALYWYRQSLGQGLEFLIYFQGNSAPDKSGLPSDRFSAERTGGSVSTLTIQRTQQEDSAVYLCASSLGFWEDSYNEQFFGPGTRLTVL.